These T cell receptor beta chains were read from a single sample in a study of T cell responses to AZD1222 COVID-19 vaccine. TCRdb's copy holds only in-frame clones and misses some; the assay was immunoSEQ multiplex PCR. The table lists under 200,000 clones, more than 80% of them singletons, with around 4.3% in the top ten. Sequencing was performed on peripheral blood, taken on day 0 of AZD1222 vaccination. These receptors were collected from an adult in good health. Each CDR3 is given with its conserved first and last residue. Fields, in order: clone size, V gene, D gene, CDR3 length, J gene, CDR3 protein, CDR3 DNA. The D gene is left open where the match is weak. Only part of the rows carry a size: once, few, many, or a class if the clone is expanded.

clone size: NA; V gene: TRBV18; D gene: NA; CDR3 length: 15; J gene: TRBJ2-2; CDR3 protein: CASSSLPKNTGELFF; CDR3 DNA: TGTGCCAGCTCATCCCTCCCCAAAAACACCGGGGAGCTGTTTTTT
clone size: NA; V gene: TRBV29-1; D gene: NA; CDR3 length: 17; J gene: TRBJ1-2; CDR3 protein: CSVKEGIGVGPNYGYTF; CDR3 DNA: TGCAGCGTAAAAGAGGGGATCGGCGTAGGGCCTAACTATGGCTACACCTTC
clone size: NA; V gene: TRBV4-1; D gene: NA; CDR3 length: 15; J gene: TRBJ2-7; CDR3 protein: CASSQDQGTSYEQYF; CDR3 DNA: TGCGCCAGCAGCCAAGATCAGGGGACCTCCTACGAGCAGTACTTC
clone size: NA; V gene: TRBV5-8; D gene: NA; CDR3 length: 16; J gene: TRBJ1-1; CDR3 protein: CASSLYRRGRPTEAFF; CDR3 DNA: TGTGCCAGCAGCTTATATCGACGGGGACGGCCCACTGAAGCTTTCTTT
clone size: NA; V gene: TRBV10-3; D gene: NA; CDR3 length: 14; J gene: TRBJ2-2; CDR3 protein: CATRQARSTGELFF; CDR3 DNA: TGTGCCACCCGACAGGCAAGGTCCACCGGGGAGCTGTTTTTT
clone size: NA; V gene: TRBV6-6; D gene: TRBD1; CDR3 length: 12; J gene: TRBJ1-5; CDR3 protein: CASRKDRGPSSF; CDR3 DNA: TGTGCCAGCAGGAAAGACAGGGGCCCTAGTAGTTTT
clone size: NA; V gene: TRBV12-5; D gene: TRBD1; CDR3 length: 15; J gene: TRBJ1-5; CDR3 protein: CASGLSTGILQPQHF; CDR3 DNA: TGTGCTAGTGGTTTGTCGACAGGGATTTTACAGCCCCAGCATTTT
clone size: NA; V gene: TRBV11-2; D gene: NA; CDR3 length: 15; J gene: TRBJ2-1; CDR3 protein: CASSSLSGAVIVQFF; CDR3 DNA: TGTGCCAGCAGCTCCCTATCGGGGGCGGTGATCGTGCAGTTCTTC
clone size: NA; V gene: TRBV27; D gene: NA; CDR3 length: 17; J gene: TRBJ1-5; CDR3 protein: CASSLVPATRVNQPQHF; CDR3 DNA: TGTGCCAGCAGTTTAGTCCCAGCAACGAGGGTCAATCAGCCCCAGCATTTT
clone size: once; V gene: TRBV19; D gene: NA; CDR3 length: 12; J gene: TRBJ1-1; CDR3 protein: CASLGVNTEAFF; CDR3 DNA: TGTGCCAGTCTCGGTGTGAACACTGAAGCTTTCTTT
clone size: NA; V gene: TRBV19; D gene: NA; CDR3 length: 14; J gene: TRBJ1-5; CDR3 protein: CASRAGWGNQPQHF; CDR3 DNA: TGTGCCAGTAGGGCAGGGTGGGGCAATCAGCCCCAGCATTTT
clone size: NA; V gene: TRBV30; D gene: TRBD1; CDR3 length: 14; J gene: TRBJ1-2; CDR3 protein: CAWSRGTADYGYTF; CDR3 DNA: TGTGCCTGGAGTCGAGGGACAGCCGACTATGGCTACACCTTC
clone size: NA; V gene: TRBV10-1; D gene: TRBD2; CDR3 length: 17; J gene: TRBJ2-1; CDR3 protein: CASRLAGGTPSYNEQFF; CDR3 DNA: TGCGCCAGTAGACTAGCGGGGGGGACGCCATCCTACAATGAGCAGTTCTTC
clone size: NA; V gene: TRBV14; D gene: NA; CDR3 length: 17; J gene: TRBJ2-2; CDR3 protein: CASSQDLTDTYTGELFF; CDR3 DNA: TGTGCCAGCAGCCAAGATCTTACGGACACATACACCGGGGAGCTGTTTTTT
clone size: NA; V gene: TRBV29-1; D gene: NA; CDR3 length: 13; J gene: TRBJ1-1; CDR3 protein: CSVAAGANTEAFF; CDR3 DNA: TGCAGCGTTGCGGCAGGCGCGAACACTGAAGCTTTCTTT
clone size: NA; V gene: TRBV2; D gene: NA; CDR3 length: 11; J gene: TRBJ1-1; CDR3 protein: CASTQAGEAFF; CDR3 DNA: TGTGCCAGCACCCAGGCGGGTGAAGCTTTCTTT
clone size: few; V gene: TRBV27; D gene: TRBD2; CDR3 length: 13; J gene: TRBJ2-3; CDR3 protein: CASSFTLAATQYF; CDR3 DNA: TGTGCCAGCAGTTTTACTCTAGCGGCTACGCAGTATTTT
clone size: NA; V gene: TRBV18; D gene: NA; CDR3 length: 14; J gene: TRBJ1-2; CDR3 protein: CASSPPGTPYGYTF; CDR3 DNA: TGTGCCAGCTCACCCCCCGGGACACCTTATGGCTACACCTTC